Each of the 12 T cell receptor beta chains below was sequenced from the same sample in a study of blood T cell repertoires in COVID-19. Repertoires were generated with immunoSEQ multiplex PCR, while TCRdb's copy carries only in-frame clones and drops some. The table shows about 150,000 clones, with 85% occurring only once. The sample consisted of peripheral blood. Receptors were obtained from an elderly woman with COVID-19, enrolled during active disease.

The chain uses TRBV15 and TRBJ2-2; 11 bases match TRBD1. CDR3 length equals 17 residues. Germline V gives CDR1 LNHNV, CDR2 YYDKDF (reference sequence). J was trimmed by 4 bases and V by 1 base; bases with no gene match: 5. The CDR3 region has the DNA TGTGCCACCAGCAGAGCCTCCGGGACAGGGGGCACCGGGGAGCTGTTTTTT. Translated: CATSRASGTGGTGELFF.

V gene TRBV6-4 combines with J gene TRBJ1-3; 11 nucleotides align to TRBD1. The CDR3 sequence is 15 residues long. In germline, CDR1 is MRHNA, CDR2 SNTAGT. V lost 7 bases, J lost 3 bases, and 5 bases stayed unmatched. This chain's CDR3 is CASNTGTGGGNTIYF. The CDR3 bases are TGTGCCAGCAATACCGGGACAGGGGGTGGAAACACCATATATTTT.

This CDR3 is CASSKESGETQYF. Here the CDR3 DNA reads TGTGCCAGCAGTAAGGAGTCGGGAGAGACCCAGTACTTC. The chain recombines TRBV2 with TRBJ2-5; no clear D gene. Between the trimmed V and J ends, which lost 5 bases and 4 bases, there was a span of 11 bases. The CDR3 contains 13 residues. CDR1 and CDR2 (germline): SNHLY, FYNNEI.

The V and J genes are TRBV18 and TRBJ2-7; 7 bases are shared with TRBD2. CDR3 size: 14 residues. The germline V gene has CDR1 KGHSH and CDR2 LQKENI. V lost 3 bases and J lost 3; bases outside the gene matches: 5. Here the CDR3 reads CASSPQRGRYEQYF. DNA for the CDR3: TGTGCCAGCTCACCGCAGCGGGGCCGCTACGAGCAGTACTTC.

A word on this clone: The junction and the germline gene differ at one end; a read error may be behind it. CDR3 region: CASSLAPAGELFF. In DNA, the CDR3 is TGTGCTAGCAGCTTAGCACCGGCCGGGGAGCTGTTTTTT. The gene calls are TRBV7-7 and TRBJ2-2; D is unresolved. The CDR3 is 13 residues long. CDR1 and CDR2 (germline): SSHAT, FNYEAQ (reference sequence).

CDR3 region: CAWSVRGQPQHF. The CDR3 nucleotides read TGTGCCTGGAGTGTACGGGGGCAGCCCCAGCATTTT. The chain recombines TRBV30 with TRBJ1-5; weak D call: TRBD1 (5 bases). V lost 0 bases to trimming and J lost 7 bases, with 7 bases between them. The germline gives CDR1 GTSNPN, CDR2 SVGIG (reference sequence). The CDR3 runs to 12 residues.

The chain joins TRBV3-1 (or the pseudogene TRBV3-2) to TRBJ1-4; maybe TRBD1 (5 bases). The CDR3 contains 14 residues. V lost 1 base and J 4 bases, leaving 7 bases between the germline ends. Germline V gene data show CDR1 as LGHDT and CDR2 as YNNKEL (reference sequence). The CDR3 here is CASSQAGFNEKLFF. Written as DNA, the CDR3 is TGTGCCAGCAGCCAAGCAGGGTTTAATGAAAAACTGTTTTTT.

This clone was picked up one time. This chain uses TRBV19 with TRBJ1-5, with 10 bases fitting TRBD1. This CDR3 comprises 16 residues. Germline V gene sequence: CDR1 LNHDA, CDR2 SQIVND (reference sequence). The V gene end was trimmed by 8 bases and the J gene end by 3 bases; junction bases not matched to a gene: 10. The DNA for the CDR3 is TGTGCCAGTCAACCCCCCGGGACAGGGGTCAATCAGCCCCAGCATTTT. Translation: CASQPPGTGVNQPQHF.

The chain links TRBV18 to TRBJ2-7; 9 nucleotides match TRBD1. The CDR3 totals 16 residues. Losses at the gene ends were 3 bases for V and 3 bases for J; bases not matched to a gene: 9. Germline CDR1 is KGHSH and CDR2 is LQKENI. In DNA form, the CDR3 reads TGTGCCAGCTCACCGCGAGGGGGGACAGGGATCTACGAGCAGTACTTC. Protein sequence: CASSPRGGTGIYEQYF.

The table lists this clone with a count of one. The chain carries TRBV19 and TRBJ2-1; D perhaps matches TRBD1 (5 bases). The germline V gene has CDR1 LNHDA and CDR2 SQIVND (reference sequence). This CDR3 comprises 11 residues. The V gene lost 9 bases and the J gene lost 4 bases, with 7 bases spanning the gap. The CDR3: CASTGYNEQFF. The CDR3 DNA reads TGTGCCAGCACAGGTTACAATGAGCAGTTCTTC.

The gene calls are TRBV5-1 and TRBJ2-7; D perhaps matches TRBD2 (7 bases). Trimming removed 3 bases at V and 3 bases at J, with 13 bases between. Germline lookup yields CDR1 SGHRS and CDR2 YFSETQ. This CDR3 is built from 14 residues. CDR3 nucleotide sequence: TGCGCCAGCAGCTCCCCGGGGGGCGACTACGAGCAGTACTTC. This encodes CASSSPGGDYEQYF.

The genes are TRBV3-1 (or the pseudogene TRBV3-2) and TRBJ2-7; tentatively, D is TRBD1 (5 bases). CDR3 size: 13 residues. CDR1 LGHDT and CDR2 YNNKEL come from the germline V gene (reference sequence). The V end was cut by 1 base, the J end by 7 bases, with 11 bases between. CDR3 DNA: TGTGCCAGCAGCCAAGTCACCAAGGGGGAGCAGTACTTC. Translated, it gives CASSQVTKGEQYF.